The rows below give T cell receptor beta chains drawn from one sample of a study of T cell responses to AZD1222 COVID-19 vaccine. Profiling relied on immunoSEQ multiplex PCR, and the TCRdb table lists in-frame clones only, not all of them. The table lists tens of thousands of clones, about 88% of them singletons, with approximately 10% in the top ten. The sample consisted of peripheral blood, taken on day 0 of AZD1222 vaccination. The receptors stem from an adult in good health. CDR3s include the opening cysteine and the closing phenylalanine or tryptophan. Fields, in order: CDR3 protein, CDR3 DNA, clone size, J gene, V gene, D gene. A D gene is named only where the DNA matches it firmly. For some rows the clone size is stated as once, few or many, or as a class when expanded; others skip it.

CASTPGGDLGSSPLHF,TGTGCCAGCACCCCCGGAGGGGACTTGGGGAGTTCACCCCTCCACTTT,.,TRBJ1-6,TRBV25-1,.
CASSYQTGSSYNEQFF,TGTGCCAGCAGTTACCAGACAGGGAGCTCCTACAATGAGCAGTTCTTC,.,TRBJ2-1,TRBV6-6,TRBD1
CASSQDGGTGNQPQHF,TGTGCCAGCAGCCAAGACGGCGGGACGGGAAATCAGCCCCAGCATTTT,.,TRBJ1-5,TRBV3-1/TRBV3-2,.
CASSSPGLAGGQSQYF,TGTGCCAGCAGTTCCCCGGGACTAGCGGGGGGCCAGTCCCAGTATTTT,.,TRBJ2-3,TRBV28,TRBD2
CASSQDTPDRGWAIEQFF,TGCGCCAGCAGCCAAGATACCCCCGACAGGGGGTGGGCAATTGAGCAGTTCTTC,once,TRBJ2-1,TRBV4-1,TRBD1
CASSEPPGSYGYTF,TGTGCCAGCAGTGAACCACCAGGTTCTTATGGCTACACCTTC,.,TRBJ1-2,TRBV6-1,.
CASSSRDTYNSPLHF,TGTGCCAGCAGTTCCCGGGACACTTATAATTCACCCCTCCACTTT,.,TRBJ1-6,TRBV6-5,.
CATSEPLGQGKNEKLFF,TGTGCCACCAGTGAACCTCTCGGACAGGGGAAAAATGAAAAACTGTTTTTT,.,TRBJ1-4,TRBV24-1,TRBD1
CASTTIEEGSGEKLFF,TGTGCCAGTACCACTATAGAAGAGGGTTCCGGTGAAAAACTGTTTTTT,.,TRBJ1-4,TRBV19,.
CASSQGRTGGHQPQHF,TGCGCCAGCAGCCAGGGAAGGACAGGGGGCCATCAGCCCCAGCATTTT,.,TRBJ1-5,TRBV4-1,TRBD1
CASSIDGTSPSTDTQYF,TGTGCCAGTAGTATCGACGGGACTAGCCCTAGCACAGATACGCAGTATTTT,.,TRBJ2-3,TRBV19,TRBD2
CARASGRGGSEQYF,TGTGCCCGGGCTAGCGGGAGGGGGGGTAGCGAGCAGTACTTC,.,TRBJ2-7,TRBV2,TRBD2
CAWTRRNEQYF,TGTGCCTGGACACGGAGGAACGAGCAGTACTTC,.,TRBJ2-7,TRBV30,.
CATPAGRPSPYGYTF,TGTGCCACCCCCGCCGGGAGACCGAGTCCCTATGGCTACACCTTC,.,TRBJ1-2,TRBV2,.
CASSPHGGLNTEAFF,TGTGCCAGCAGCCCCCATGGAGGGCTGAACACTGAAGCTTTCTTT,.,TRBJ1-1,TRBV9,.
CATSSPGETALYEQYF,TGTGCCACCAGCAGTCCCGGCGAGACAGCCCTATACGAGCAGTACTTC,.,TRBJ2-7,TRBV15,.
CASSKVETANSPLHF,TGTGCCAGCAGCAAGGTGGAAACAGCGAATTCACCCCTCCACTTT,medium-sized,TRBJ1-6,TRBV21-1,.
CAWSMNNEQFF,TGTGCCTGGAGTATGAACAATGAGCAGTTCTTC,.,TRBJ2-1,TRBV30,.
CASSETGDYGYTF,TGTGCCAGCAGTGAGACAGGGGACTATGGCTACACCTTC,.,TRBJ1-2,TRBV6-1,TRBD1
CASSLKGGTSPGELFF,TGTGCCAGCAGCTTAAAGGGGGGGACTAGCCCCGGGGAGCTGTTTTTT,.,TRBJ2-2,TRBV7-3,TRBD2
CASSGTGTGPYNEQFF,TGTGCCAGCAGTGGGACGGGGACAGGGCCCTACAATGAGCAGTTCTTC,.,TRBJ2-1,TRBV28,TRBD1
CASSLGGTGGVYGYTF,TGTGCCAGCAGCTTAGGGGGGACAGGGGGCGTTTATGGCTACACCTTC,.,TRBJ1-2,TRBV7-2,TRBD1
CASSFNGQSITDTQYF,TGTGCCAGCAGCTTTAACGGGCAATCGATCACAGATACGCAGTATTTT,.,TRBJ2-3,TRBV5-8,.
CASTDLGGRRRGYTF,TGCGCCAGCACTGATCTGGGCGGCCGAAGGAGAGGCTACACCTTC,.,TRBJ1-2,TRBV4-1,.
CASSLWAQGVGGYTF,TGTGCCAGCAGTTTATGGGCCCAGGGGGTGGGAGGCTACACCTTC,once,TRBJ1-2,TRBV28,TRBD1
CASSSQVDQPQHF,TGTGCCAGCAGCTCCCAGGTGGATCAGCCCCAGCATTTT,.,TRBJ1-5,TRBV7-2,.
CASKGVNQPQHF,TGCGCCAGCAAAGGAGTGAATCAGCCCCAGCATTTT,.,TRBJ1-5,TRBV10-2,.
CASSPQGSSYNEQFF,TGCGCCAGCAGCCCACAGGGAAGCTCCTACAATGAGCAGTTCTTC,once,TRBJ2-1,TRBV5-1,.
CASSPRLAGGGDEQFF,TGTGCCAGCAGCCCTAGACTAGCGGGAGGCGGGGATGAGCAGTTCTTC,.,TRBJ2-1,TRBV14,TRBD2